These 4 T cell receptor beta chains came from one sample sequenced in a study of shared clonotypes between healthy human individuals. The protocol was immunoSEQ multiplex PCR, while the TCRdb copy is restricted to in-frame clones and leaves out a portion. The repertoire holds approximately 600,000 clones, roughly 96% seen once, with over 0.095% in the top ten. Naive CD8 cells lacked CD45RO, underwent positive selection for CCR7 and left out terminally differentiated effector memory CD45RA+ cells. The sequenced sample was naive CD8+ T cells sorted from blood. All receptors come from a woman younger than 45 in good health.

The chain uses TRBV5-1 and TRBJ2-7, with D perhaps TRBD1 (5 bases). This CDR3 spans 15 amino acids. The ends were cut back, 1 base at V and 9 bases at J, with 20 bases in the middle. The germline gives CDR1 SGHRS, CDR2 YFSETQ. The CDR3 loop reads CASSLSQGVYQGQYF. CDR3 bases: TGCGCCAGCAGCTTGTCGCAGGGTGTATATCAAGGGCAGTACTTC.

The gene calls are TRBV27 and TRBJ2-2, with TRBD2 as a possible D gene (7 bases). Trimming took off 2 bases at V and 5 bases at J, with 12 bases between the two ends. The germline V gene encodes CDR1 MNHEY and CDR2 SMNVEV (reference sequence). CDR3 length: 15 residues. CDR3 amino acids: CASSLSAGATGELFF. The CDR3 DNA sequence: TGTGCCAGCAGTTTAAGTGCGGGGGCAACCGGGGAGCTGTTTTTT.

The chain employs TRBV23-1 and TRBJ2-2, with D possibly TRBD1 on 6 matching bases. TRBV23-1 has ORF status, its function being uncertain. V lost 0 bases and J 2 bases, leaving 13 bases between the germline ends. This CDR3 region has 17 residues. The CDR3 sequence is CASSQSGWTENTGELFF. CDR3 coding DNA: TGCGCCAGCAGTCAATCGGGGTGGACAGAAAACACCGGGGAGCTGTTTTTT.

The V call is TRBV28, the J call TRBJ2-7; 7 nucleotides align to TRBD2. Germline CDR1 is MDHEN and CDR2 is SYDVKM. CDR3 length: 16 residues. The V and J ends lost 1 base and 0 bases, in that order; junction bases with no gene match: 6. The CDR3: CASSLYLAESSYEQYF. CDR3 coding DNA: TGTGCCAGCAGTTTATATCTAGCGGAAAGCTCCTACGAGCAGTACTTC.